The 28 T cell receptor beta chains below all came from one sample that was sequenced in a study of T-cell reconstitution after alpha-beta-depleted transplantation in children. Unique molecular identifiers were used in preparing the TCRbeta library. TCRdb independently ran MiXCR on the PCR reads; one entry per CDR3 protein. The sample includes about 470,000 distinct CDR3 sequences, 43% of them seen just once. The source material was PBMCs, sampled before TCRalphabeta/CD19-depleted stem cell transplant. These receptors were obtained from a girl aged 2-10 years with aplastic anemia, due to receive a stem cell transplant.

J is TRBJ2-1 and V is TRBV20-1; 10 nucleotides align to TRBD2. V lost 3 bases, J lost 0 bases, and 2 bases stayed unmatched. Germline assignment: CDR1 DFQATT and CDR2 SNEGSKA (reference sequence). This CDR3 is 15 amino acids long. CDR3 in amino acids: CSARGLARSYNEQFF. The CDR3 nucleotides are TGCAGTGCTAGGGGACTAGCGCGCTCCTACAATGAGCAGTTCTTC.

In its sample, this clonotype was seen many times. This chain uses TRBV20-1 with TRBJ2-1, with D tentatively TRBD2 (5 bases). V was pared by 6 bases and J by 4 bases, with 19 bases between. The CDR3 is made up of 15 amino acids. In germline, CDR1 is DFQATT, CDR2 SNEGSKA (reference sequence). The CDR3 DNA reads as TGCAGTGCCCCGTCCCCACAGCGGCCATACAATGAGCAGTTCTTC. This codes for CSAPSPQRPYNEQFF.

This clonotype has ten or more counts. A junction end diverges from the germline sequence, so it may reflect a read error. The chain carries TRBV7-7 and TRBJ2-1; D is tentatively TRBD1 or TRBD2 (5 bases each). The CDR3 covers 14 residues. Germline V gene sequence: CDR1 SSHAT, CDR2 FNYEAQ (reference sequence). CDR3 sequence: CASSLEGRVDEQFF. In DNA form, the CDR3 reads TGTGCTAGCAGCTTAGAGGGGCGTGTGGATGAGCAGTTCTTC.

The gene calls are TRBV15 and TRBJ2-3; D ambiguous. Trimming stripped 0 bases from V and 0 bases from J, with 7 bases between. The germline gives CDR1 LNHNV, CDR2 YYDKDF (reference sequence). CDR3 length: 15 amino acids. The CDR3 here is CATSREVYSTDTQYF. DNA of the CDR3: TGTGCCACCAGCAGAGAGGTGTATAGCACAGATACGCAGTATTTT.

The chain uses TRBV5-6 and TRBJ2-5; 11 bases fit TRBD2. Germline CDR1 is SGHDT and CDR2 is YYEEEE. This CDR3 has 15 amino acids. The V segment lost 4 bases and the J segment 3 bases; nucleotides outside the gene matches: 5. CDR3 loop: CASSIRLAGKETQYF. CDR3 nucleotide sequence: TGTGCCAGCAGCATCCGACTAGCGGGGAAAGAGACCCAGTACTTC.

Only a few counts were recorded for this clonotype. V gene TRBV14 combines with J gene TRBJ2-7; a weak D match, TRBD2 (6 bases). Trimming removed 1 base from V and 2 bases from J, with 15 bases in between. Germline V CDR1 and CDR2: SGHDN, FVKESK. The CDR3 loop spans 16 amino acids. The DNA of the CDR3 is TGTGCCAGCAGCCAAGTAGAGTCTAGCGCAGCCTACGAGCAGTACTTC. This gives the protein CASSQVESSAAYEQYF.

This clonotype has only one observation. V usage is TRBV6-5 and J usage is TRBJ1-1, with TRBD1 as a possible D gene (5 bases). The CDR3 consists of 19 residues. Germline lookup yields CDR1 MNHEY and CDR2 SVGAGI. V was pared by 0 bases and J by 4 bases, with 24 bases between. CDR3 amino acids: CASSYSIGGAGHGGTEAFF. The CDR3 DNA is TGTGCCAGCAGTTACTCGATCGGCGGGGCTGGACATGGAGGCACTGAAGCTTTCTTT.

This clonotype appeared many times. This rearrangement joins TRBV6-5 to TRBJ1-4; D gene uncertain. Germline CDR1 and CDR2: MNHEY and SVGAGI. Trimming stripped 4 bases from V and 6 bases from J, with 12 bases between. CDR3 length equals 14 residues. The CDR3: CASSWKGSHEKLFF. The CDR3 nucleotides are TGTGCCAGCAGTTGGAAAGGGAGTCATGAAAAACTGTTTTTT.

The chain has TRBV5-5 and TRBJ2-5; possibly TRBD1 for D (6 bases). From germline, CDR1 is SGHKS and CDR2 YYEKEE (reference sequence). The CDR3 contains 13 residues. V dropped 7 bases and J dropped 2 bases, with 12 bases sitting between them. In DNA, the CDR3 is TGTGCCAGCGAGGGGGTGGGGCAAGAGACCCAGTACTTC. This gives the protein CASEGVGQETQYF.

In its sample, this clonotype was seen a few times. This chain connects TRBV20-1 to TRBJ2-3, with D maybe TRBD2 (5 bases). The germline CDR1 and CDR2 sequences are DFQATT and SNEGSKA (reference sequence). V was trimmed by 4 bases and J by 0 bases, leaving 11 bases between them. The CDR3 sequence is 14 residues long. The CDR3 region has the DNA TGCAGTGCTATAGACTACCTTAGCACAGATACGCAGTATTTT. Encoded protein: CSAIDYLSTDTQYF.

V and J are TRBV28 and TRBJ2-7; 8 bases are a match to TRBD2. Germline V gene lookup returns CDR1 MDHEN and CDR2 SYDVKM. Unmatched junction bases numbered 13, after V lost 8 bases and J lost 4 bases. This CDR3 has 15 amino acids. CDR3: CASCPATGGHYEQYF. CDR3 bases: TGTGCCAGCTGCCCGGCGACGGGGGGGCATTACGAGCAGTACTTC.

This clonotype was seen repeatedly, ten times or more. This sequence joins TRBV10-3 and TRBJ2-5; D is perhaps TRBD1 (5 bases). The germline CDR1 and CDR2 sequences are ENHRY and SYGVKD. Between the trimmed V and J ends, which lost 5 bases and 1 base, there was a span of 11 bases. The CDR3 is 14 residues long. CDR3 DNA: TGTGCCATCAGTAAGACAGTCCTCCAAGAGACCCAGTACTTC. It translates to CAISKTVLQETQYF.

This chain uses TRBV30 with TRBJ2-1; 10 bases fit TRBD1. V trimming: 0 bases; J trimming: 0 bases; junction bases outside the gene matches: 23. The germline gives CDR1 GTSNPN, CDR2 SVGIG (reference sequence). This CDR3 contains 23 residues. CDR3 bases: TGTGCCTGGAGTGTGCCGAACCGGGGGAACCGGGACAGGGGTTATGGCTCCTACAATGAGCAGTTCTTC. Protein: CAWSVPNRGNRDRGYGSYNEQFF.

The gene calls are TRBV14 and TRBJ1-3; no reliable D call. The CDR3 consists of 13 residues. Germline CDR1 is SGHDN and CDR2 is FVKESK. The ends were cut back, 7 bases at V and 0 bases at J, with 7 bases in the middle. As DNA, the CDR3 is TGTGCCAGCACCGGCAACTCTGGAAACACCATATATTTT. Residues: CASTGNSGNTIYF.

This clonotype was recorded many times. The chain has TRBV7-2 and TRBJ2-3; D uncertain. CDR1 and CDR2 (germline): SGHTA, FQGNSA. The CDR3 has 12 residues. Deletions cut 3 bases from V and 10 bases from J, with 11 bases between. CDR3 region: CASSFLDTPQYF. CDR3 in DNA: TGTGCCAGCAGCTTTTTAGATACGCCGCAGTATTTT.

Ten or more counts support this clonotype. CDR3 DNA sequence: TGTGCCAGCAGTCCCGGACTAGCTGTATCCAATGAGCAGTTCTTC. Its translation: CASSPGLAVSNEQFF. The V gene is TRBV12-3 or TRBV12-4, the J gene TRBJ2-1; 8 nucleotides align to TRBD2. The CDR3 length is 15 residues. V dropped 5 bases and J dropped 6; count of bases not matched to a gene: 9.

The CDR3 DNA reads as TGTGCCACCAGCAGAGGGGCGGCTAGCACAGATACGCAGTATTTT. This sequence encodes CATSRGAASTDTQYF. The gene calls are TRBV15 and TRBJ2-3; D call uncertain. Trimming pared 1 base from V and 0 bases from J, leaving 8 bases between. CDR1 and CDR2 from the germline V gene are LNHNV and YYDKDF (reference sequence). The CDR3 is 15 amino acids.

The genes are TRBV11-1 and TRBJ2-2, with D possibly TRBD1 on 6 matching bases. The V end was cut by 7 bases, the J end by 4 bases, with 25 bases between. CDR3 size: 18 residues. CDR1 is SGHAT, CDR2 FQDESV, per germline (reference sequence). The CDR3, as DNA: TGTGCCAGCACCTCCACCATTTACAGGGACACGAGCACCGGGGAGCTGTTTTTT. Encoded protein: CASTSTIYRDTSTGELFF.

This clonotype has more than one count but fewer than ten. This chain links TRBV10-3 with TRBJ2-7; 12 nucleotides match TRBD2. Unmatched junction bases numbered 6, after V lost 3 bases and J lost 6 bases. Germline V gene data show CDR1 as ENHRY and CDR2 as SYGVKD. The CDR3 is made up of 15 amino acids. CDR3 DNA: TGTGCCATCAGTGACCCGACTAGCGGGAGTTCCGAGCAGTACTTC. Protein product: CAISDPTSGSSEQYF.

The V call is TRBV6-1, the J call TRBJ2-1; 9 bases fit TRBD2. After removal of 5 bases from V and 0 bases from J, the junction contained 5 bases not matched to a gene. CDR1 and CDR2 from the germline V gene are MNHNS and SASEGT. This CDR3 has 16 residues. CDR3 loop: CASSLLSGGSYNEQFF. CDR3 bases: TGTGCCAGCAGTCTGCTTAGCGGGGGCTCCTACAATGAGCAGTTCTTC.

The rearrangement joins TRBV7-3 to TRBJ2-2, with 15 bases that match TRBD2. The germline V gene has CDR1 SGHTA and CDR2 FQGTGA. This CDR3 has 16 residues. J lost 5 bases, V lost 8 bases, and 6 bases had no gene match. DNA of the CDR3: TGTGCCAGCGGGGGACTAGCGGGAGGAGGAACCGGGGAGCTGTTTTTT. It codes for CASGGLAGGGTGELFF.

This chain links TRBV20-1 with TRBJ1-1, with D possibly being TRBD1 (6 bases). The CDR3 sequence is 15 residues long. V shed 0 bases and J shed 0 bases, with 11 bases lying between them. CDR1 and CDR2 (germline): DFQATT, SNEGSKA (reference sequence). The CDR3 loop reads CSARDQGTMNTEAFF. DNA for the CDR3: TGCAGTGCTAGAGATCAGGGGACGATGAACACTGAAGCTTTCTTT.

This chain connects TRBV29-1 to TRBJ2-1, with TRBD2 as a possible D gene (6 bases). V was cut by 7 bases and J by 0 bases, with 13 bases left in between. CDR1 is SQVTM and CDR2 is ANQGSEA in the germline V gene. The CDR3 contains 14 residues. CDR3 protein: CSDGRQSSYNEQFF. The CDR3, as DNA: TGCAGCGACGGGAGACAGAGCTCCTACAATGAGCAGTTCTTC.

The V gene is TRBV5-5, the J gene TRBJ2-3; 8 bases align to TRBD2. Unmatched junction bases numbered 6, after V lost 0 bases and J lost 6 bases. This CDR3 contains 15 residues. Germline lookup yields CDR1 SGHKS and CDR2 YYEKEE (reference sequence). The CDR3 loop reads CASSLEPGGPDTQYF. The CDR3 DNA follows: TGTGCCAGCAGCTTGGAGCCGGGGGGGCCGGATACGCAGTATTTT.

This clonotype occurred many times. This chain links TRBV12-3 or TRBV12-4 with TRBJ1-3, with D unclear. The V end lost 1 base, the J end lost 0 bases, and 10 bases lay between the germline ends. The CDR3 length is 16 residues. The CDR3 DNA is TGTGCCAGCAGTTTAGTAGTCAGAAGCTCTGGAAACACCATATATTTT. Amino acid sequence: CASSLVVRSSGNTIYF.

This clonotype was picked up many times. The chain uses TRBV12-3 or TRBV12-4 and TRBJ2-1, with 10 nucleotides matching TRBD2. The trim removed 7 bases at V and 7 bases at J, leaving 13 bases unmatched. The CDR3 is 16 residues long. CDR3: CASNYIRSGRGNEQFF. The CDR3 DNA sequence: TGTGCCAGCAATTATATTAGGAGCGGGAGGGGTAATGAGCAGTTCTTC.

This clonotype was picked up one time. The V gene is TRBV24-1, the J gene TRBJ2-3, with 16 bases aligning to TRBD2. The V gene end was trimmed by 3 bases and the J gene end by 0 bases; junction bases not matched to a gene: 2. The CDR3 is made up of 18 amino acids. Looked up from germline, CDR1 is KGHDR and CDR2 is SFDVKD. CDR3: CATSDPGLAGGSTDTQYF. The CDR3 DNA reads TGTGCCACCAGTGATCCGGGACTAGCGGGAGGGAGCACAGATACGCAGTATTTT.

The chain recombines TRBV7-8 with TRBJ2-7; maybe TRBD2 (6 bases). Germline CDR1 reads SGHVS; CDR2 reads FQNEAQ. The length of the CDR3 is 15 residues. With 0 bases removed from V and 2 bases from J, the gap between germline ends came to 11 bases. CDR3 sequence: CASSLAGEDTYEQYF. CDR3 sequence (DNA): TGTGCCAGCAGCTTAGCGGGGGAGGACACCTACGAGCAGTACTTC.